This TCR beta chain stems from a study of cytomegalovirus exposure and HLA in healthy donors. This CDR3 region has 15 residues. Germline CDR1 and CDR2: MGHRA and YSYEKL. Trimming shortened V by 0 bases and J by 3 bases, and 11 bases separated the two germline ends. PCR involved 60 Vbeta and 13 Jbeta primers. The table came from immunoSEQ multiplex PCR; TCRdb's copy has only in-frame clones and leaves some out. This repertoire includes under 50,000 clones. The source material was PBMCs. The receptor comes from a male donor in good health and CMV-seronegative. The chain uses TRBV4-1 and TRBJ1-2; D is unclear. The CDR3 loop is CASSQEEVFDYGYTF. CDR3 in DNA: TGCGCCAGCAGCCAAGAGGAGGTTTTTGACTATGGCTACACCTTC.